This T cell receptor beta chain was captured in a study of cytomegalovirus exposure and HLA in healthy donors. Only in-frame clones appear in the TCRdb table, and some are missing; sequencing was by immunoSEQ multiplex PCR. This table holds over 150,000 clones, about 90% found once. Regarding the study as a whole: The study listed approximately 170 cytomegalovirus-associated TCR beta chains. A subsequent analysis found that TCR clusters from the first cohort also tended to co-occur in the roughly 120 validation repertoires, with roughly 95% of cluster scores above 0.

The CDR3 length is 17 residues. Germline CDR1 is LNHDA and CDR2 is SQIVND (reference sequence). V was shortened by 0 bases and J by 6 bases, with 18 bases between the two germline ends. The donors were part of the approximately 130-subject validation cohort, which stood apart from the roughly 670-subject first cohort. Regarding this clone: Its antigen is still unknown.

The source is a man younger than 35 in good health and CMV-seropositive. The sequenced material came from PBMCs. The chain carries TRBV19 and TRBJ1-5; D might be TRBD1 (6 bases). The CDR3 loop is CASSIDQGGITVQPQHF. The CDR3 DNA reads TGTGCCAGTAGTATAGATCAAGGGGGAATAACGGTTCAGCCCCAGCATTTT.